The present T cell receptor (beta chain) was sequenced within a study of shared clonotypes between healthy human individuals. Several immunoSEQ 96-well plates shared each subset's DNA, each plate a replicate. Repertoires were generated with immunoSEQ multiplex PCR, while TCRdb's copy carries only in-frame clones and drops some. The table has 2 million to 2.5 million clones, 85% to 95% seen once. The V gene lost 6 bases and the J gene lost 1 base, with 10 bases spanning the gap. Per germline, CDR1 LNHDA and CDR2 SQIVND (reference sequence). The CDR3 is 14 residues long. This clone was found once. This clonotype was sampled from a man younger than 30 in good health. Some clones in this sample may be carry-over from other donors' samples. V usage is TRBV19 and J usage is TRBJ1-5; TRBD1 is a possible D gene (5 bases). The material sequenced was naive CD4+ T cells from PBMCs. Subset defined: CD45RA+ positively selected. CDR3 amino acids: CASRSGESNQPQHF. In DNA, the CDR3 is TGTGCCAGTAGGTCGGGGGAAAGCAATCAGCCCCAGCATTTT.